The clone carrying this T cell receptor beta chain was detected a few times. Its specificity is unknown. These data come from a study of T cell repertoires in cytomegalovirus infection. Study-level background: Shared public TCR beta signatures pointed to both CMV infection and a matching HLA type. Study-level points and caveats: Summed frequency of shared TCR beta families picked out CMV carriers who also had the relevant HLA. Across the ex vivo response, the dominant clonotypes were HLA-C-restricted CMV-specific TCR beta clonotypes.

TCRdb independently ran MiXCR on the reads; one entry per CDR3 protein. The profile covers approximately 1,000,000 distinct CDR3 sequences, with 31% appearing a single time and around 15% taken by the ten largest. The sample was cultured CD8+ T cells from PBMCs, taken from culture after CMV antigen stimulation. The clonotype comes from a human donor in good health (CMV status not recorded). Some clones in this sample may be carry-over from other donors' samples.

This CDR3 is CASTPGQGTYEQYF. CDR3 coding DNA: TGTGCCAGTACACCGGGACAGGGTACCTACGAGCAGTACTTC. The rearrangement uses TRBV19 and TRBJ2-7, with 9 bases matching TRBD1. CDR1 and CDR2 (germline): LNHDA, SQIVND (reference sequence). V shed 7 bases, J shed 2 bases, and the junction held 6 bases outside the gene matches. The CDR3 extends over 14 amino acids.